A single sample gave rise to the 27 T cell receptor beta chains below, sequenced in a study of shared clonotypes between healthy human individuals. Profiled with immunoSEQ multiplex PCR; TCRdb holds only in-frame clones, not every one. This table holds millions of clones, around 95% found once. Sequencing was done on a sample of naive CD4+ T cells sorted from blood. This sample's subset: CD45RA+ positively selected. These receptor sequences come from a man aged 18 to 35 in good health.

The J gene is TRBJ2-1, the V gene TRBV6-6; D is perhaps TRBD1 (5 bases). This CDR3 spans 14 amino acids. V lost 0 bases to trimming and J lost 4 bases, with 7 bases between them. CDR1 and CDR2 from the germline V gene are MNHNY and SVGAGI (reference sequence). In DNA, the CDR3 is TGTGCCAGCAGTTACTCCCGACAGTACAATGAGCAGTTCTTC. This gives the protein CASSYSRQYNEQFF.

This clone appeared a single time. The chain uses TRBV10-3 and TRBJ2-5; D gene ambiguous. From germline, CDR1 is ENHRY and CDR2 SYGVKD. This CDR3 comprises 14 residues. Trimming shortened V by 0 bases and J by 3 bases, and 8 bases separated the two germline ends. In DNA form, the CDR3 reads TGTGCCATCAGTGAGTCGGGCACCGAAGAGACCCAGTACTTC. Encoded protein: CAISESGTEETQYF.

The chain carries TRBV11-2 and TRBJ1-6, with 9 positions matching TRBD1. The CDR3 is 16 amino acids. Germline V gives CDR1 SGHAT, CDR2 FQNNGV. With V trimmed by 2 bases and J by 9 bases, 8 bases remained unmatched. The CDR3, as DNA: TGTGCCAGCAGCTTAAGGAGGGGACAGGGTGGTTCACCCCTCCACTTT. Translating it yields CASSLRRGQGGSPLHF.

The CDR3 sequence: CASNERGQETQYF. CDR3 nucleotides: TGTGCCAGCAATGAGCGGGGGCAAGAGACCCAGTACTTC. The rearrangement joins TRBV28 to TRBJ2-5, with 8 bases aligning to TRBD2. Trimming at V came to 7 bases and at J to 2 bases, leaving 3 bases not matched to a gene. The CDR3 consists of 13 residues. CDR1 is MDHEN, CDR2 SYDVKM, per germline.

The chain couples TRBV11-2 to TRBJ2-3; D not resolved. The CDR3 sequence is 13 residues long. Germline lookup yields CDR1 SGHAT and CDR2 FQNNGV. V was cut by 3 bases and J by 4 bases, with 8 bases left in between. The CDR3: CASSFPLADTQYF. The CDR3, as DNA: TGTGCCAGCAGCTTTCCCCTCGCAGATACGCAGTATTTT.

V usage is TRBV10-3 and J usage is TRBJ2-1, with 8 nucleotides matching TRBD1. The germline gives CDR1 ENHRY, CDR2 SYGVKD. The CDR3 loop spans 15 amino acids. V was clipped by 3 bases and J by 11 bases; unmatched bases: 12. CDR3 loop: CAISDGQGPDGKQFF. CDR3 sequence (DNA): TGTGCCATCAGTGACGGACAGGGCCCGGACGGCAAGCAGTTCTTC.

The V call is TRBV11-2, the J call TRBJ1-1; the D gene is possibly TRBD1 (5 bases). Trimming cost V 7 bases and J 1 base, with 13 bases left between them. CDR3 length: 14 residues. Germline CDR1 and CDR2: SGHAT and FQNNGV. This chain's CDR3 is CASTRSGGNTEAFF. DNA of the CDR3: TGTGCCAGCACCCGGTCCGGGGGGAACACTGAAGCTTTCTTT.

J is TRBJ2-3 and V is TRBV6-5; D possibly corresponds to TRBD2 (6 bases). The CDR3 sequence is 13 residues long. Trimming shortened V by 6 bases and J by 5 bases, and 12 bases separated the two germline ends. Germline V gene sequence: CDR1 MNHEY, CDR2 SVGAGI. The CDR3 loop reads CASRIWGEDTQYF. CDR3 DNA sequence: TGTGCCAGCAGAATATGGGGGGAAGATACGCAGTATTTT.

The V and J genes are TRBV27 and TRBJ1-1, with 7 nucleotides matching TRBD1. CDR3 size: 14 residues. With V trimmed by 5 bases and J by 1 base, 4 bases remained unmatched. The germline V gene has CDR1 MNHEY and CDR2 SMNVEV (reference sequence). CDR3 loop: CASSMDRPNTEAFF. DNA of the CDR3: TGTGCCAGCAGTATGGACAGGCCGAACACTGAAGCTTTCTTT.

V is TRBV19 and J is TRBJ1-5; D may be TRBD1 (5 bases). V was trimmed by 2 bases and J by 1 base, leaving 18 bases between them. From germline, CDR1 is LNHDA and CDR2 SQIVND (reference sequence). The length of the CDR3 is 18 residues. This CDR3 reads CASSIYGGGFGSNQPQHF. The CDR3, as DNA: TGTGCCAGTAGTATATATGGGGGAGGCTTCGGCAGCAATCAGCCCCAGCATTTT.

The chain joins TRBV6-5 to TRBJ2-5; D gene uncertain. Deletions cut 7 bases from V and 5 bases from J, with 11 bases between. Germline V gene lookup returns CDR1 MNHEY and CDR2 SVGAGI. The CDR3 has 12 amino acids. CDR3 coding DNA: TGTGCCAGCATCAGCCCTGGGGAGACCCAGTACTTC. Translating it yields CASISPGETQYF.

This clone was recorded once. The chain uses TRBV6-5 and TRBJ1-2, with D possibly being TRBD1 (5 bases). The ends were cut back, 2 bases at V and 7 bases at J, with 11 bases in the middle. Germline-derived CDR1 and CDR2 are MNHEY and SVGAGI. The CDR3 length is 13 residues. The CDR3 protein is CASSYGGTFGYTF. CDR3 nucleotide sequence: TGTGCCAGCAGTTACGGCGGGACTTTTGGCTACACCTTC.

This chain links TRBV10-3 with TRBJ1-2, with no clear D. The CDR3 is 13 amino acids. Trimming removed 3 bases at V and 4 bases at J, with 9 bases between. CDR1 and CDR2 (germline): ENHRY, SYGVKD. The CDR3 nucleotides are TGTGCCATCAGTGATGGCAGCCCCTATGGCTACACCTTC. The encoded protein is CAISDGSPYGYTF.

The chain links TRBV27 to TRBJ2-3; TRBD2 aligns across 11 bases. Trimming took 1 base from V and 0 from J; bases not matched to a gene: 12. This CDR3 spans 20 amino acids. In germline, CDR1 is MNHEY, CDR2 SMNVEV (reference sequence). CDR3 loop: CASSLWSGLAGGSSTDTQYF. In DNA, the CDR3 is TGTGCCAGCAGTTTATGGTCCGGGCTAGCGGGGGGATCTAGCACAGATACGCAGTATTTT.

This clone was seen more than once but under ten times. The chain has TRBV28 and TRBJ1-6; D not resolved. Per germline, CDR1 MDHEN and CDR2 SYDVKM. V lost 3 bases and J lost 9, with 12 bases in between. The CDR3 spans 14 residues. CDR3 nucleotides: TGTGCCAGCAGTTTCGAACAGCGCATTTCACCCCTCCACTTT. Its translation: CASSFEQRISPLHF.

The rearrangement links TRBV7-8 to TRBJ2-2; 10 positions agree with TRBD2. Germline CDR1 reads SGHVS; CDR2 reads FQNEAQ. CDR3 length: 19 amino acids. Trimming removed 4 bases from V and 0 bases from J; junction bases left unmatched: 11. DNA of the CDR3: TGTGCCAGCAGCTACCAACCGGGACTAGCGTTGACGAACACCGGGGAGCTGTTTTTT. The encoded protein is CASSYQPGLALTNTGELFF.

This clone was found a few times. V and J are TRBV7-9 and TRBJ1-6; TRBD1 matches 9 bases. The CDR3 sequence is 15 residues long. Germline V gives CDR1 SEHNR, CDR2 FQNEAQ (reference sequence). J was trimmed by 11 bases and V by 5 bases; bases with no gene match: 10. The CDR3 protein is CASSPPGQGLTPLHF. The CDR3 DNA follows: TGTGCCAGCAGCCCTCCGGGACAGGGATTAACACCCCTCCACTTT.

The chain carries TRBV10-1 and TRBJ2-3, with 11 bases matching TRBD2. CDR3 length equals 18 residues. In germline, CDR1 is WNHNN, CDR2 SYGVQD (reference sequence). With 4 bases clipped from V and 2 bases from J, the junction kept 11 bases outside the gene matches. In nucleotides, the CDR3 is TGCGCCAGCAGTGGAGGGGCTAGCGGGGGGCTCGCCACAGATACGCAGTATTTT. This codes for CASSGGASGGLATDTQYF.

The J gene is TRBJ1-1, the V gene TRBV30; D not resolved. CDR1 and CDR2 (germline): GTSNPN, SVGIG (reference sequence). V lost 0 bases, J lost 4 bases, and 12 bases lay in between. CDR3 size: 14 residues. Here the CDR3 reads CAWSVGWASTEAFF. The CDR3 DNA is TGTGCCTGGAGTGTAGGGTGGGCGAGCACTGAAGCTTTCTTT. Full variable domain (missing parts from reference TRBV30 and TRBJ1-1): SQTIHQWPATLVQPVGSPLSLECTVEGTSNPNLYWYRQAAGRGLQLLFYSVGIGQISSEVPQNLSASRPQDRQFILSSKKLLLSDSGFYLCAWSVGWASTEAFFGQGTRLTVV.

This clone was picked up one time. This CDR3 reads CASSPKEGWREKLFF. CDR3 bases: TGTGCCAGCAGCCCGAAGGAGGGTTGGCGCGAAAAACTGTTTTTT. The rearrangement uses TRBV9 and TRBJ1-4; D remains ambiguous. CDR1 is SGDLS, CDR2 YYNGEE, per germline. The CDR3 sequence is 15 residues long. The V gene lost 4 bases and the J gene lost 8 bases, with 18 bases spanning the gap.

Turning to this clone: The same CDR3 is also encoded by other DNA sequences in this sample. The chain's CDR3 is CASSPPGLAGGRNEQFF. CDR3 nucleotides: TGTGCCAGCTCACCTCCGGGACTAGCGGGGGGAAGGAATGAGCAGTTCTTC. The chain links TRBV18 to TRBJ2-1; TRBD2 aligns across 15 bases. CDR3 size: 17 residues. V lost 3 bases to trimming and J lost 7 bases; unmatched junction nucleotides: 7. Germline lookup yields CDR1 KGHSH and CDR2 LQKENI.

This clone turned up a few times. This sequence joins TRBV19 and TRBJ1-1; D remains ambiguous. The CDR3 has 14 residues. CDR1 and CDR2 (germline): LNHDA, SQIVND (reference sequence). With 3 bases removed from V and 1 base from J, the gap between germline ends came to 9 bases. The CDR3 loop reads CASSMSTANTEAFF. CDR3 nucleotide sequence: TGTGCCAGTAGTATGAGTACCGCGAACACTGAAGCTTTCTTT. Together with reference TRBV19 and TRBJ1-1, the CDR3 gives the full variable domain: DGGITQSPKYLFRKEGQNVTLSCEQNLNHDAMYWYRQDPGQGLRLIYYSQIVNDFQKGDIAEGYSVSREKKESFPLTVTSAQKNPTAFYLCASSMSTANTEAFFGQGTRLTVV.

The J gene is TRBJ2-5, the V gene TRBV27, with TRBD2 matching 13 bases. The J segment lost 12 bases and the V segment lost 2 bases, leaving 6 bases of the junction unmatched. Germline V gene data show CDR1 as MNHEY and CDR2 as SMNVEV (reference sequence). This CDR3 contains 14 residues. In DNA, the CDR3 is TGTGCCAGCAGTTTAGAAACTAGCGGGGGGGCAAAGTACTTC. The encoded protein is CASSLETSGGAKYF.

J is TRBJ2-7 and V is TRBV4-1; 11 bases are shared with TRBD2. CDR3 length: 16 amino acids. With 1 base clipped from V and 4 bases from J, the junction kept 6 bases outside the gene matches. Germline assignment: CDR1 MGHRA and CDR2 YSYEKL. The CDR3 loop reads CASSQGPGLAVYEQYF. The CDR3 DNA follows: TGCGCCAGCAGCCAAGGGCCGGGACTAGCGGTTTACGAGCAGTACTTC.

In regard to this clone: This may be a read error: a much more frequent sequence differs by one nucleotide. Other DNA sequences in the same sample also yield this CDR3. The chain joins TRBV5-6 to TRBJ1-1, with D possibly being TRBD1 (6 bases). Germline lookup yields CDR1 SGHDT and CDR2 YYEEEE. The CDR3 is 14 residues long. Trimming removed 2 bases at V and 0 bases at J, with 8 bases between. CDR3 sequence (DNA): TGTGCCAGCAGCTTACAGGGTATGAACACTGAAGCTTTCTTT. Protein sequence: CASSLQGMNTEAFF.

The J gene is TRBJ1-4, the V gene TRBV7-9; D unresolved. The ends were cut back, 3 bases at V and 7 bases at J, with 9 bases in the middle. The CDR3 is 13 residues long. In germline, CDR1 is SEHNR, CDR2 FQNEAQ (reference sequence). This CDR3 reads CASSFGPGEKLFF. The CDR3 DNA follows: TGTGCCAGCAGCTTTGGTCCCGGTGAAAAACTGTTTTTT.

This chain uses TRBV6-6 with TRBJ2-7; 9 positions agree with TRBD2. There are 14 residues in the CDR3. Germline V gene data show CDR1 as MNHNY and CDR2 as SVGAGI (reference sequence). The V and J ends lost 6 bases and 3 bases, in that order; junction bases with no gene match: 6. CDR3 coding DNA: TGTGCCAGCAGCCAAAGCGGGGGGTTCTACGAGCAGTACTTC. Protein sequence: CASSQSGGFYEQYF.